This T cell receptor (beta chain) derives from a study of cytomegalovirus exposure and HLA in healthy donors. The study's findings and limits: The authors later found most CMV-associated TCR beta chains appeared HLA-restricted. The study listed roughly 160 cytomegalovirus-associated TCR beta chains. In a later analysis, a missense DCLRE1C variant was linked to TCR beta V- and J-gene trimming. Fewer N-insertions (relative to the 666-donor mean) were reportedly seen in an Asian-associated ancestry cluster in a later analysis.

Of note for this clone: Its antigen is not known.

From germline, CDR1 is SGDLS and CDR2 YYNGEE. The J segment lost 4 bases and the V segment lost 0 bases, leaving 7 bases of the junction unmatched. This CDR3 spans 16 amino acids. Primers for the PCR totalled 60 Vbeta and 13 Jbeta. Profiled with immunoSEQ multiplex PCR; TCRdb holds only in-frame clones, not every one. The data show about 180,000 clones, 79% seen once. This TCR came from a woman in her thirties or forties in good health and CMV-seronegative. J is TRBJ2-1 and V is TRBV9; TRBD2 aligns across 7 bases. Sequences were obtained from PBMCs. This CDR3 reads CASSVDRSGDYNEQFF. The CDR3 DNA follows: TGTGCCAGCAGCGTAGATAGAAGCGGGGATTACAATGAGCAGTTCTTC.